These 24 T cell receptor beta chains came from one sample sequenced in a study of vaccination and CD4 T cells after COVID-19. Treatment in this sample: roughly 11-day PBMC culture with coronavirus spike peptide pools or control peptides (ViraFEST assay). Cultured CD4+ T-cell DNA underwent Oncomine TCR Beta short-read sequencing. TCRdb ran MiXCR on the PCR reads and lists one entry per CDR3 protein. The sample lists over 10,000 distinct CDR3 sequences; roughly 54% were seen once. Their antigen targets remain unknown. The sequenced material came from CD4+ T cells from blood, cultured in vitro. All receptors come from a human donor who had recovered from COVID-19.

This chain links TRBV29-1 with TRBJ1-1, with TRBD1 matching 7 bases. The V gene's germline CDR1 is SQVTM and CDR2 ANQGSEA. This CDR3 comprises 12 residues. Losses at the gene ends were 7 bases for V and 9 bases for J; bases not matched to a gene: 11. The CDR3 DNA follows: TGCAGCGGCTCAGGGGGTGCCCTACAAGCTTTCTTT. It is translated as CSGSGGALQAFF. The full variable domain, completed using reference TRBV29-1 and TRBJ1-1, is SAVISQKPSRDICQRGTSLTIQCQVDSQVTMMFWYRQQPGQSLTLIATANQGSEATYESGFVIDKFPISRPNLTFSTLTVSNMSPEDSSIYLCSGSGGALQAFFGQGTRLTVV.

V usage is TRBV7-2 and J usage is TRBJ2-7; the match to TRBD2 covers 13 bases. Germline-derived CDR1 and CDR2 are SGHTA and FQGNSA. The CDR3 is made up of 22 amino acids. V shed 3 bases and J 2 bases; nucleotides not matched to a gene: 22. The chain's CDR3 is CASSFLSGSGTSGTRTPYEQYF. The CDR3, as DNA: TGTGCCAGCAGCTTCCTTTCAGGATCCGGGACTAGCGGGACCCGTACCCCCTACGAGCAGTACTTC.

The chain has TRBV6-2 or TRBV6-3 and TRBJ1-2; maybe TRBD1 (5 bases). The germline CDR1 and CDR2 sequences are MNHEY and SVGEGT. V dropped 6 bases and J dropped 0 bases, with 8 bases sitting between them. CDR3 length: 13 amino acids. CDR3: CASRWGTNYGYTF. The CDR3 DNA is TGTGCCAGCAGGTGGGGCACTAACTATGGCTACACCTTC.

The chain links TRBV10-3 to TRBJ2-2; TRBD1 matches 10 bases. Trimming at V came to 6 bases and at J to 3 bases, leaving 4 bases not matched to a gene. CDR3 size: 15 residues. CDR1 and CDR2 from the germline V gene are ENHRY and SYGVKD. CDR3 amino acids: CAIRPDRGDTGELFF. CDR3 coding DNA: TGTGCCATCAGACCGGACAGGGGGGACACCGGGGAGCTGTTTTTT.

This clonotype appeared once. This chain's CDR3 is CASSLDGGVPSSGNTIYF. The CDR3, as DNA: TGTGCCAGCAGCTTAGACGGGGGGGTCCCCAGCTCTGGAAACACCATATATTTT. This rearrangement joins TRBV7-2 to TRBJ1-3; possibly TRBD1 for D (5 bases). V was trimmed by 1 base and J by 0 bases, leaving 16 bases between them. The CDR3 extends over 18 amino acids. From germline, CDR1 is SGHTA and CDR2 FQGNSA. Variable domain in full (rest from reference TRBV7-2 and TRBJ1-3): GAGVSQSPSNKVTEKGKDVELRCDPISGHTALYWYRQSLGQGLEFLIYFQGNSAPDKSGLPSDRFSAERTGGSVSTLTIQRTQQEDSAVYLCASSLDGGVPSSGNTIYFGEGSWLTVV.

This chain uses TRBV7-2 with TRBJ1-5, with TRBD1 matching over 12 bases. This CDR3 region has 16 residues. Germline V CDR1 and CDR2: SGHTA, FQGNSA. Losses at the gene ends were 5 bases for V and 4 bases for J; bases not matched to a gene: 6. CDR3 in amino acids: CASSPPGQGANQPQHF. The CDR3 nucleotides are TGTGCCAGCAGCCCGCCGGGACAGGGGGCAAATCAGCCCCAGCATTTT.

This sequence joins TRBV7-9 and TRBJ2-2; TRBD1 or TRBD2 may be the D gene (6 bases each). The CDR3 sequence is 16 residues long. Germline V gene lookup returns CDR1 SEHNR and CDR2 FQNEAQ (reference sequence). The ends were cut back, 2 bases at V and 1 base at J, with 11 bases in the middle. The CDR3 protein is CASSLWGAGNTGELFF. The CDR3 DNA reads as TGTGCCAGCAGCTTATGGGGGGCCGGGAACACCGGGGAGCTGTTTTTT.

In this sample, this clonotype turned up a few times. The chain links TRBV20-1 to TRBJ1-1; TRBD1 agrees at 7 bases. Trimming removed 5 bases from V and 5 bases from J; junction bases left unmatched: 2. The germline gives CDR1 DFQATT, CDR2 SNEGSKA (reference sequence). The CDR3 length is 11 residues. Written as DNA, the CDR3 is TGCAGTGCTCCACAGGGGACTGAAGCTTTCTTT. It translates to CSAPQGTEAFF.

V gene TRBV19 combines with J gene TRBJ2-2; D may be TRBD1 (6 bases). Trimming removed 7 bases at V and 1 base at J, with 13 bases between. The CDR3 covers 15 residues. CDR1 and CDR2 from the germline V gene are LNHDA and SQIVND (reference sequence). The CDR3 loop is CASTMGTQNTGELFF. CDR3 nucleotides: TGTGCCAGTACCATGGGGACACAGAACACCGGGGAGCTGTTTTTT.

The table lists this clonotype with a few counts. J is TRBJ2-3 and V is TRBV20-1, with TRBD2 matching 8 bases. CDR3 length: 14 residues. In germline, CDR1 is DFQATT, CDR2 SNEGSKA (reference sequence). V shed 6 bases, J shed 4 bases, and the junction held 9 bases outside the gene matches. This chain's CDR3 is CSAPTAGAADTQYF. The CDR3 region has the DNA TGCAGTGCCCCCACAGCGGGAGCAGCAGATACGCAGTATTTT.

This clonotype was detected a few times. The chain links TRBV6-1 to TRBJ1-2, with D tentatively TRBD1 (6 bases). The CDR3 has 14 residues. Per the germline V gene, CDR1 is MNHNS and CDR2 is SASEGT. Trimming removed 4 bases from V and 11 bases from J, with 20 bases in between. In DNA, the CDR3 is TGTGCCAGCAGTGCTCAGGGGCCCGGGATTAAGTACACCTTC. Translated, it gives CASSAQGPGIKYTF.

The chain employs TRBV7-8 and TRBJ2-7, with no clear D. In germline, CDR1 is SGHVS, CDR2 FQNEAQ. Trimming removed 3 bases from V and 0 bases from J, with 12 bases in between. The CDR3 contains 15 residues. For the CDR3, the DNA is TGTGCCAGCAGCTTCGATCCCCAGAGCTCCTACGAGCAGTACTTC. It encodes CASSFDPQSSYEQYF.

This sequence joins TRBV6-1 and TRBJ1-1; D unclear. This CDR3 contains 16 residues. V gave up 4 bases and J gave up 0 bases, with 15 bases separating them. CDR1 and CDR2 (germline): MNHNS, SASEGT. The CDR3 loop is CASSALFTSMNTEAFF. In DNA form, the CDR3 reads TGTGCCAGCAGTGCCTTATTTACTTCGATGAACACTGAAGCTTTCTTT.

The chain combines TRBV5-1 with TRBJ1-2; 8 bases are a match to TRBD1. The junction had 12 bases not matched to a gene; V was cut back by 4 bases and J by 4 bases. The CDR3 has 16 residues. Germline V gives CDR1 SGHRS, CDR2 YFSETQ. The CDR3 loop is CASSAKVGTGAYGYTF. In DNA, the CDR3 is TGCGCCAGCAGCGCAAAAGTGGGGACAGGAGCCTATGGCTACACCTTC. The variable domain in full, completed from reference TRBV5-1 and TRBJ1-2, reads KAGVTQTPRYLIKTRGQQVTLSCSPISGHRSVSWYQQTPGQGLQFLFEYFSETQRNKGNFPGRFSGRQFSNSRSEMNVSTLELGDSALYLCASSAKVGTGAYGYTFGSGTRLTVV.

The chain uses TRBV20-1 and TRBJ2-2; 9 bases map to TRBD1. V was clipped by 6 bases and J by 6 bases; unmatched bases: 8. The CDR3 extends over 14 amino acids. The germline V gene encodes CDR1 DFQATT and CDR2 SNEGSKA (reference sequence). The CDR3 sequence: CSARDRVKAGELFF. CDR3 coding DNA: TGCAGTGCCCGGGACAGGGTCAAGGCCGGGGAGCTGTTTTTT.

The CDR3 loop reads CASSFLGGGSSYEQYF. In DNA form, the CDR3 reads TGTGCCAGCAGTTTCCTTGGGGGAGGGAGCTCCTACGAGCAGTACTTC. The rearrangement uses TRBV28 and TRBJ2-7; 7 nucleotides agree with TRBD2. Germline values: CDR1 MDHEN, CDR2 SYDVKM. J lost 0 bases, V lost 3 bases, and 8 bases had no gene match. The CDR3 runs 16 residues. Full variable domain (remainder filled in from reference TRBV28 and TRBJ2-7): DVKVTQSSRYLVKRTGEKVFLECVQDMDHENMFWYRQDPGLGLRLIYFSYDVKMKEKGDIPEGYSVSREKKERFSLILESASTNQTSMYLCASSFLGGGSSYEQYFGPGTRLTVT.

The rearrangement joins TRBV12-3 or TRBV12-4 to TRBJ1-5; D might be TRBD1 (5 bases). The CDR3 length is 13 residues. Trimming stripped 3 bases from V and 6 bases from J, with 9 bases between. Here the CDR3 DNA reads TGTGCCAGCAGTTTGTTGGGGGTTCAGCCCCAGCATTTT. Amino acid sequence: CASSLLGVQPQHF.

This sequence joins TRBV20-1 and TRBJ2-3, with 13 bases fitting TRBD2. Germline V gene lookup returns CDR1 DFQATT and CDR2 SNEGSKA (reference sequence). The CDR3 is 16 amino acids. The J segment lost 1 base and the V segment lost 3 bases, leaving 4 bases of the junction unmatched. The CDR3 loop is CSASTSGGAGTDTQYF. As DNA, the CDR3 is TGCAGTGCTAGTACTAGCGGGGGGGCGGGCACAGATACGCAGTATTTT.

The sample holds a few counts of this clonotype. The rearrangement uses TRBV19 and TRBJ1-2; TRBD1 matches at 12 bases. Germline V gene sequence: CDR1 LNHDA, CDR2 SQIVND (reference sequence). V lost 7 bases to trimming and J lost 4 bases; unmatched junction nucleotides: 4. There are 14 residues in the CDR3. The CDR3 region is CASMGDRGPYGYTF. Written as DNA, the CDR3 is TGTGCCAGTATGGGGGACAGGGGGCCCTATGGCTACACCTTC.

The chain couples TRBV27 to TRBJ1-2; D uncertain. Per germline, CDR1 MNHEY and CDR2 SMNVEV (reference sequence). The CDR3 covers 16 residues. The V and J ends lost 2 bases and 4 bases respectively, with 17 bases between them. CDR3 in amino acids: CASSLGPSRGAYGYTF. In DNA, the CDR3 is TGTGCCAGCAGTTTAGGCCCCAGTCGGGGAGCCTATGGCTACACCTTC.

This clonotype occurred a few times. The CDR3 DNA follows: TGCAGTGCCGAACCCCTAGCGGGAGGGCCATCTGGGGCCAACGTCCTGACTTTC. Translating it yields CSAEPLAGGPSGANVLTF. This sequence joins TRBV20-1 and TRBJ2-6, with TRBD2 matching 12 bases. Per the germline V gene, CDR1 is DFQATT and CDR2 is SNEGSKA (reference sequence). The CDR3 has 18 amino acids. The V segment lost 6 bases and the J segment 1 base; nucleotides outside the gene matches: 10.

This clonotype was detected only a few times. The chain carries TRBV11-3 and TRBJ1-6; D is undetermined. V shed 0 bases and J shed 6 bases, with 9 bases lying between them. Looked up from germline, CDR1 is SGHNT and CDR2 is YENEEA. The CDR3 covers 15 residues. The chain's CDR3 is CASSLDRGSNSPLHF. CDR3 coding DNA: TGTGCCAGCAGCTTAGATCGAGGGAGTAATTCACCCCTCCACTTT.

The rearrangement links TRBV5-1 to TRBJ1-5, with D tentatively TRBD1 (5 bases). This CDR3 comprises 14 residues. Germline CDR1 is SGHRS and CDR2 is YFSETQ. V was shortened by 1 base and J by 4 bases, with 9 bases between the two germline ends. CDR3 residues: CASSLTGENQPQHF. For the CDR3, the DNA is TGCGCCAGCAGCTTGACGGGGGAAAATCAGCCCCAGCATTTT.

The rearrangement joins TRBV7-9 to TRBJ2-1; 7 nucleotides agree with TRBD2. V trimming: 4 bases; J trimming: 3 bases; junction bases outside the gene matches: 15. This CDR3 spans 18 amino acids. Germline CDR1 SEHNR, CDR2 FQNEAQ (reference sequence). The CDR3 coding sequence is TGTGCCAGCAGCTATCTAATTTTGGGGCTAGCGGACTACAATGAGCAGTTCTTC. It specifies CASSYLILGLADYNEQFF.